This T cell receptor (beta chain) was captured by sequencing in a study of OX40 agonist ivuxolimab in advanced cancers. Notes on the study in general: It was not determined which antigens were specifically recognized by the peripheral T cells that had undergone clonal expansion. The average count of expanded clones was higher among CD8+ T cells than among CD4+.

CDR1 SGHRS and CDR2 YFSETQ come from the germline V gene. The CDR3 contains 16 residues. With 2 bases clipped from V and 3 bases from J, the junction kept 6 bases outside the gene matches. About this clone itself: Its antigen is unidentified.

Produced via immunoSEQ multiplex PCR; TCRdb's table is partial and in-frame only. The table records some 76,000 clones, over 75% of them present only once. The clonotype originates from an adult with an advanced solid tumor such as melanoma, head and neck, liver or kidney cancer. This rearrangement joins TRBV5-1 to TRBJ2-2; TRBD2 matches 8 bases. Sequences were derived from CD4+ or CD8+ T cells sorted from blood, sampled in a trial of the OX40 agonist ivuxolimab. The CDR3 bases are TGCGCCAGCAGCTTAATAGCGGGGTTGGACACCGGGGAGCTGTTTTTT. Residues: CASSLIAGLDTGELFF. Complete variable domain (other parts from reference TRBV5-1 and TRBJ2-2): KAGVTQTPRYLIKTRGQQVTLSCSPISGHRSVSWYQQTPGQGLQFLFEYFSETQRNKGNFPGRFSGRQFSNSRSEMNVSTLELGDSALYLCASSLIAGLDTGELFFGEGSRLTVL.